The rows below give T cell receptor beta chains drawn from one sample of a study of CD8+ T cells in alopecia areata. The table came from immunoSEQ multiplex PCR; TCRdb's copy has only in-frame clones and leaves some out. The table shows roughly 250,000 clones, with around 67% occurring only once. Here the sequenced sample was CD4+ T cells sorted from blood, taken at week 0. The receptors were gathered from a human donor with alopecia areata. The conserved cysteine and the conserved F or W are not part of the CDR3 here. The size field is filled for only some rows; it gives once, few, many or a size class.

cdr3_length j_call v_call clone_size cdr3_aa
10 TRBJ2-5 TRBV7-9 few ASSFTPETQY
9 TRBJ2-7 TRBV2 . ASGDSYEQY
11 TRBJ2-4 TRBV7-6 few ASSLEKSNIQY
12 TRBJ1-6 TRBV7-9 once ASSLAGPGSPLH
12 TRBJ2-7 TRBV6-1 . ASVRSGGGYEQY
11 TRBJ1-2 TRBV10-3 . AISVDINFGYT
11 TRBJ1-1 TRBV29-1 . SVIRPGRTEAF
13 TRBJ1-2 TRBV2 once ASAVGDLANYGYT
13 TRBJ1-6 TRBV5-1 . ASSLKRETPSPLH
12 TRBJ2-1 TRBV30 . AWAVASGDNEQF
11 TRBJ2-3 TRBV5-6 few ASSFSDPDTQY
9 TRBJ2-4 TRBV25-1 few ASSAKNIQY
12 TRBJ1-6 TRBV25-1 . ASSSGGHNSPLH
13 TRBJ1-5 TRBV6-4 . ASSASGQGNQPQH
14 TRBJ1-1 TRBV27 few ASSLSPGRVRTEAF
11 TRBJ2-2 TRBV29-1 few STDRDNTGELF
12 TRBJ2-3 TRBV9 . ASPLRGATDTQY
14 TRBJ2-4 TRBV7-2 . ASSLVVRLAKNIQY
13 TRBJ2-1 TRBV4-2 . ASSQESRGDNEQF
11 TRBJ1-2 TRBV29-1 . SGLTGGSFGYT
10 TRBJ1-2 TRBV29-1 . SVEDGARGYT
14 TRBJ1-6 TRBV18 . ASSPLPGQGDSPLH
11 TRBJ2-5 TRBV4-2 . ASSQGFLETQY
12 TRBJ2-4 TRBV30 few AWSVGGRGNIQY
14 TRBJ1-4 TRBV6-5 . ASSYYTGWNLEKLF
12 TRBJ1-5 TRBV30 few AWSGTAATQPQH
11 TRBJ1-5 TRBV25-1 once ASTEGGNQPQH
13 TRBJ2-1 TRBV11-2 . ASSLDRGQYNEQF
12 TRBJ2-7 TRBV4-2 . ASSLGTSSYEQY
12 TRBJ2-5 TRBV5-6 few ASSADRPGETQY
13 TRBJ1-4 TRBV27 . ASSISHRRIEKLF
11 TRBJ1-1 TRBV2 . ASTAEKNTEAF
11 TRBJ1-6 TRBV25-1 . ASSVLDNSPLH